The clone carrying this TCR beta chain was seen only once. Original analysis: For nucleated cells, counts were estimated from reference gene primer amplification. The protocol was immunoSEQ multiplex PCR, while the TCRdb copy is restricted to in-frame clones and leaves out a portion. From that table come the V and J calls and clone size; the DNA was used to work out D and trimming. The repertoire includes just over 15,000 clones, 80% to 85% of them detected once, and 22% sits in the top ten. V was pared by 0 bases and J by 0 bases, with 0 bases of the junction left unmatched. Germline lookup yields CDR1 SGHRS and CDR2 YFSETQ. There are 15 residues in the CDR3. The sample is drawn from a study of blood T cell repertoires in COVID-19. Study summary: The United States, Italy and Spain supplied acute and convalescent COVID-19 samples. In each case, the material was cDNA or gDNA derived from T cells, B-cell-depleted T cells, or PBMCs.

J is TRBJ2-5 and V is TRBV5-1; 9 positions match TRBD2. The source material was peripheral blood. The sequence came from a man older than 75 with active or convalescent COVID-19. CDR3 sequence reads: CASSLGLADQETQYF. The CDR3 nucleotides read TGCGCCAGCAGCTTGGGACTAGCGGACCAAGAGACCCAGTACTTC.